Sequencing of this T cell receptor (beta chain) was carried out in a study of blood T cell repertoires in COVID-19. Here immunoSEQ multiplex PCR was the method, and the copy in TCRdb shows in-frame clones only, minus some. Among about 210,000 clones listed, about 81% were seen once. CDR3 length equals 19 residues. Participant-reported clinical history was the basis for cohort assignment. This receptor was identified in a man aged 35-49 years who had recovered from COVID-19. This sequence joins TRBV21-1 and TRBJ2-6; the tabulated D call, TRBD2, remains unverified against the DNA. TRBV21-1 is given as a pseudogene. Sequenced: PBMCs or T cells enriched from blood (not recorded which). The CDR3, as DNA: TGTGCCAGCAGCAAGAGTCGGTCTAGCCTCAGCTCTGGGGCCAACGTCCTGACTTTC. Its protein is CASSKSRSSLSSGANVLTF.